The rows below give T cell receptor beta chains drawn from one sample of a study of T cells after yellow fever vaccination. TCRdb re-called the 5' RACE reads through MiXCR, storing one row per CDR3 protein. The sample consists of some 340,000 distinct CDR3 sequences, 4.1% of them appearing once. The sample was PBMCs, taken 5 days after the yellow fever booster vaccination. These receptor sequences come from a man aged 18 to 30 who received the YFV17D yellow fever vaccine. The CDR3 runs from the conserved cysteine through the conserved F or W. A D gene is named only where the DNA matches it firmly. Rows give clone size only sometimes, using once, few, many, or a class for an expanded clone.

v_call,clone_size,cdr3_length,j_call,d_call,cdr3_nt,cdr3_aa
TRBV9,-,14,TRBJ2-5,TRBD1,TGTGCCAGCAGCCCAAACAGGGGGCGGGAGACCCAGTACTTC,CASSPNRGRETQYF
TRBV20-1,-,18,TRBJ2-4,TRBD2,TGCAGTGCTAGAAGACTAGCGGGGAACCGAGTAGCCAAAAACATTCAGTACTTC,CSARRLAGNRVAKNIQYF
TRBV29-1,few,15,TRBJ2-3,TRBD2,TGCAGCGTTGAAGCTCTAGCGGGGGGTTCAGATACGCAGTATTTT,CSVEALAGGSDTQYF
TRBV4-1,-,13,TRBJ2-5,TRBD2,TGCGCCAGCAGCCGCTGGGGGGGAGAGACCCAGTACTTC,CASSRWGGETQYF
TRBV5-1,-,16,TRBJ1-6,-,TGCGCCAGCAGCTTGGGTTGGGGTGAATCAAATTCACCCCTCCACTTT,CASSLGWGESNSPLHF
TRBV6-6,many,13,TRBJ1-4,TRBD1,TGTGCCAGCAGCTTCGGGACAGGAGAAAAACTGTTTTTT,CASSFGTGEKLFF
TRBV7-8,medium-sized,17,TRBJ1-5,-,TGTGCCAGCAGCTTCAAAGACAGGCCCTTCGGCAATCAGCCCCAGCATTTT,CASSFKDRPFGNQPQHF
TRBV28,-,15,TRBJ1-4,-,TGTGCCAGCAGTACAACCATGGCAGGGAATGAAAAACTGTTTTTT,CASSTTMAGNEKLFF
TRBV3-1,few,13,TRBJ2-5,TRBD2,TGTGCCAGCAGCCAACTAGCGGGCGAGACCCAGTACTTC,CASSQLAGETQYF
TRBV7-2,-,15,TRBJ2-5,TRBD2,TGTGCCAGCAGCTTAGGTGTTCTAGCGGCTGAGACCCAGTACTTC,CASSLGVLAAETQYF
TRBV7-3,many,15,TRBJ2-1,TRBD1,TGTGCCAGCAGCGGGGACAGGGGAGGCTACAATGAGCAGTTCTTC,CASSGDRGGYNEQFF
TRBV4-3,many,13,TRBJ2-2,-,TGCGCCAGCAGCCAAGATTTTGCGAGTTCCCTGTTTTTT,CASSQDFASSLFF
TRBV16,-,12,TRBJ1-1,-,TGTGCCAGCAGCCCCCAAAGGCCCGGAGCTTTCTTT,CASSPQRPGAFF
TRBV7-2,-,12,TRBJ1-2,-,TGTGCCAGCAGCTTATATTCGGGGGGTTACACCTTC,CASSLYSGGYTF
TRBV23-1,-,17,TRBJ2-5,TRBD1,TGCGCCAGCAGTCACCGCGGGACAGGGGGCTTTATGTGGACCCAGTACTTC,CASSHRGTGGFMWTQYF
TRBV30,few,14,TRBJ2-7,-,TGTGCCTGGAGTGGAACTCTCGGGCGCTACGAGCAGTACTTC,CAWSGTLGRYEQYF
TRBV5-6,many,12,TRBJ1-1,-,TGTGCCAGCAACTTGATGAACACTGAAGCTTTCTTT,CASNLMNTEAFF
TRBV10-3,many,13,TRBJ2-1,TRBD2,TGTGCCATCAGTGAGGTGGAGCGGGGTGAGCAGTTCTTC,CAISEVERGEQFF
TRBV29-1,-,13,TRBJ2-6,-,TGCAGCGTTGTCGGCTCTGGGGCCAACGTCCTGACTTTC,CSVVGSGANVLTF